The 26 T cell receptor beta chains below come from one sample, sequenced in a study of blood T cell repertoires in COVID-19. The assay was immunoSEQ multiplex PCR, and TCRdb's table has in-frame clones only and misses some. The sample gives about 56,000 clones, 70% to 90% of which show up once; roughly 3.2% is in the top ten. Sequenced material: peripheral blood. The receptors here all came from a middle-aged man with active COVID-19.

This clone was seen a single time. The V gene is TRBV5-5, the J gene TRBJ1-1, with D uncertain. Trimming removed 4 bases from V and 0 bases from J, with 10 bases in between. Germline V lookup: CDR1 SGHKS, CDR2 YYEKEE (reference sequence). The CDR3 is made up of 14 amino acids. The CDR3 DNA reads TGTGCCAGCAGCCCCCGGGTCGTGAACACTGAAGCTTTCTTT. It translates to CASSPRVVNTEAFF.

The chain uses TRBV4-2 and TRBJ2-2; TRBD1 matches 12 bases. J was trimmed by 8 bases and V by 4 bases; bases with no gene match: 8. This CDR3 region has 16 residues. The germline CDR1 and CDR2 sequences are LGHNA and YNFKEQ. The CDR3 sequence: CASSLSGTGGAGELFF. As DNA, the CDR3 is TGTGCCAGCAGCCTTTCCGGGACAGGGGGCGCGGGGGAGCTGTTTTTT.

The chain combines TRBV5-6 with TRBJ2-5; 10 bases agree with TRBD2. V lost 3 bases to trimming and J lost 6 bases; unmatched junction nucleotides: 8. The germline V gene has CDR1 SGHDT and CDR2 YYEEEE. The CDR3 is made up of 15 amino acids. CDR3 in DNA: TGTGCCAGCAGCTCGGTTAGCGGGGGGCGGAAGACCCAGTACTTC. Its protein is CASSSVSGGRKTQYF.

The chain employs TRBV9 and TRBJ2-3; maybe TRBD2 (6 bases). Trimming took 0 bases from V and 3 from J, leaving 17 bases between them. The CDR3 length is 17 residues. CDR1 is SGDLS and CDR2 is YYNGEE in the germline V gene. CDR3 protein: CASSVGPGVAVTDTQYF. CDR3 in DNA: TGTGCCAGCAGCGTAGGACCGGGGGTAGCGGTGACAGATACGCAGTATTTT.

This rearrangement joins TRBV5-1 to TRBJ2-3; 14 bases map to TRBD2. The CDR3 is made up of 16 amino acids. The germline V gene encodes CDR1 SGHRS and CDR2 YFSETQ. J gave up 1 base and V 4 bases, and 2 bases lay outside the gene matches. The CDR3 spells CASSMGLAGGTDTQYF. CDR3 DNA sequence: TGCGCCAGCAGCATGGGACTAGCGGGGGGCACAGATACGCAGTATTTT. Complete variable domain (other parts from reference TRBV5-1 and TRBJ2-3): KAGVTQTPRYLIKTRGQQVTLSCSPISGHRSVSWYQQTPGQGLQFLFEYFSETQRNKGNFPGRFSGRQFSNSRSEMNVSTLELGDSALYLCASSMGLAGGTDTQYFGPGTRLTVL.

The chain's CDR3 is CATQGSGNTIYF. DNA for the CDR3: TGTGCTACTCAGGGGTCTGGAAACACCATATATTTT. The V gene is TRBV12-3 or TRBV12-4, the J gene TRBJ1-3; a possible D gene is TRBD1 (6 bases). This CDR3 region has 12 residues.

V gene TRBV18 combines with J gene TRBJ1-4; D not resolved. Trimming shortened V by 3 bases and J by 0 bases, and 5 bases separated the two germline ends. The CDR3 has 14 amino acids. CDR1 KGHSH and CDR2 LQKENI come from the germline V gene. The CDR3 DNA sequence: TGTGCCAGCTCACCTAGCTCAACTAATGAAAAACTGTTTTTT. As protein: CASSPSSTNEKLFF.

The J gene is TRBJ1-5, the V gene TRBV12-3 or TRBV12-4; D is perhaps TRBD1 (5 bases). The CDR3 extends over 10 amino acids. V was trimmed by 11 bases and J by 4 bases, leaving 6 bases between them. CDR3 protein: CASGNQPQHF. The CDR3 region has the DNA TGTGCCTCAGGGAATCAGCCCCAGCATTTT.

With respect to this clone: The sample carries other DNA sequences with the same CDR3. The chain has TRBV6-5 and TRBJ2-7; D might be TRBD1 (6 bases). The CDR3 extends over 14 amino acids. CDR1 is MNHEY, CDR2 SVGAGI, per germline. V shed 0 bases and J shed 3 bases, with 9 bases lying between them. Here the CDR3 reads CASSYSDSIYEQYF. The DNA of the CDR3 is TGTGCCAGCAGTTACTCGGACAGCATCTACGAGCAGTACTTC.

The genes are TRBV6-2 or TRBV6-3 and TRBJ2-7; tentative D call: TRBD1 (6 bases). CDR3 length: 15 amino acids. Trimming cost V 3 bases and J 2 bases, with 14 bases left between them. CDR1 MNHEY and CDR2 SVGEGT come from the germline V gene. CDR3 nucleotides: TGTGCCAGCAGTTATTTCGAACCAGGGGCCTACGAGCAGTACTTC. The encoded protein is CASSYFEPGAYEQYF.

The V call is TRBV13, the J call TRBJ1-2; D unclear. V was trimmed by 1 base and J by 6 bases, leaving 6 bases between them. This CDR3 contains 12 residues. Germline values: CDR1 PRHDT, CDR2 FYEKMQ (reference sequence). CDR3 DNA sequence: TGTGCCAGCAGCTTAGAAGGAGATGGCTACACCTTC. This sequence encodes CASSLEGDGYTF.

This clone was counted a single time. The chain links TRBV13 to TRBJ1-1, with D possibly TRBD1 on 5 matching bases. This CDR3 is built from 16 residues. The V and J ends lost 4 bases and 0 bases respectively, with 15 bases between them. The V gene's germline CDR1 is PRHDT and CDR2 FYEKMQ (reference sequence). Here the CDR3 DNA reads TGTGCCAGCAGCTCGAGTTCAGGGAAAATGAACACTGAAGCTTTCTTT. This encodes CASSSSSGKMNTEAFF.

V is TRBV6-6 and J is TRBJ1-1, with a tentative D call TRBD1 (5 bases). V was cut by 11 bases and J by 1 base, with 20 bases left in between. Germline V gene sequence: CDR1 MNHNY, CDR2 SVGAGI (reference sequence). The CDR3 has 15 amino acids. In DNA form, the CDR3 reads TGTGCCGGGCGACAGCGGGACGTAAGGAACACTGAAGCTTTCTTT. Its translation is CAGRQRDVRNTEAFF.

The gene calls are TRBV5-1 and TRBJ2-7; TRBD1 matches at 7 bases. V lost 4 bases and J lost 6; bases outside the gene matches: 7. The CDR3 length is 13 residues. Germline assignment: CDR1 SGHRS and CDR2 YFSETQ. The CDR3 region is CASSPRGQGEQYF. The CDR3 bases are TGCGCCAGCAGCCCTAGGGGGCAGGGCGAGCAGTACTTC.

The chain is built from TRBV7-8 and TRBJ2-1, with 9 bases identical to TRBD1. Germline V gene lookup returns CDR1 SGHVS and CDR2 FQNEAQ. The length of the CDR3 is 15 residues. The junction had 3 bases not matched to a gene; V was cut back by 1 base and J by 5 bases. The CDR3 reads CASSLVDRGHNEQFF. CDR3 coding DNA: TGTGCCAGCAGCTTAGTGGACAGGGGTCACAATGAGCAGTTCTTC.

V is TRBV7-2 and J is TRBJ1-2; D is possibly TRBD1 (6 bases). Germline V gene data show CDR1 as SGHTA and CDR2 as FQGNSA. Trimming left V 1 base short and J 4 bases short, with 10 bases between. The CDR3 is made up of 14 amino acids. This CDR3 reads CASSLVDRLYGYTF. The CDR3 DNA sequence: TGTGCCAGCAGCTTAGTTGACAGGCTCTATGGCTACACCTTC.

V is TRBV29-1 and J is TRBJ1-6; 9 nucleotides line up with TRBD1. Germline V CDR1 and CDR2: SQVTM, ANQGSEA. Unmatched junction bases numbered 2, after V lost 5 bases and J lost 3 bases. The CDR3 has 14 amino acids. The CDR3 reads CSVRTGDYNSPLHF. As DNA, the CDR3 is TGCAGCGTTAGGACAGGGGACTATAATTCACCCCTCCACTTT.

This chain joins TRBV4-1 and TRBJ2-1; 9 bases fit TRBD1. With V trimmed by 3 bases and J by 5 bases, 11 bases remained unmatched. Germline V gives CDR1 MGHRA, CDR2 YSYEKL. The CDR3 is 17 amino acids. The CDR3 DNA sequence: TGCGCCAGCAGCCAGGAACCGGGACAGGGTCGGGACAATGAGCAGTTCTTC. Translation: CASSQEPGQGRDNEQFF.

This chain links TRBV6-1 with TRBJ1-2; TRBD1 matches at 10 bases. The CDR3 extends over 15 amino acids. Germline V CDR1 and CDR2: MNHNS, SASEGT. V lost 2 bases, J lost 4 bases, and 4 bases stayed unmatched. CDR3 loop: CASSETGQGTYGYTF. CDR3 DNA: TGTGCCAGCAGTGAAACGGGACAGGGGACCTATGGCTACACCTTC.

The chain uses TRBV27 and TRBJ2-7; D is undetermined. The CDR3 is 14 amino acids. Germline V lookup: CDR1 MNHEY, CDR2 SMNVEV (reference sequence). V lost 2 bases and J lost 0, with 8 bases in between. The CDR3 coding sequence is TGTGCCAGCAGTTTAAGAGAGAGCTCCTACGAGCAGTACTTC. Translated: CASSLRESSYEQYF.

V usage is TRBV4-1 and J usage is TRBJ2-1; D is unresolved. The V end was cut by 0 bases, the J end by 2 bases, with 8 bases between. Germline assignment: CDR1 MGHRA and CDR2 YSYEKL. This CDR3 region has 15 residues. In DNA form, the CDR3 reads TGCGCCAGCAGCCAAGATTCGCCTACCTACAATGAGCAGTTCTTC. Protein product: CASSQDSPTYNEQFF.

This clone has only one observation. The chain links TRBV11-3 to TRBJ2-2; D perhaps matches TRBD2 (5 bases). Germline lookup yields CDR1 SGHNT and CDR2 YENEEA. The V end was cut by 5 bases, the J end by 1 base, with 5 bases between. CDR3 size: 13 residues. For the CDR3, the DNA is TGTGCCAGCAGCCGGGGGAACACCGGGGAGCTGTTTTTT. Encoded protein: CASSRGNTGELFF.

This clone was detected once. V usage is TRBV29-1 and J usage is TRBJ1-1; D unclear. V lost 6 bases, J lost 6 bases, and 20 bases lay in between. The germline V gene encodes CDR1 SQVTM and CDR2 ANQGSEA. The CDR3 length is 14 residues. The chain's CDR3 is CSVLKAQSGAEAFF. CDR3 coding DNA: TGCAGCGTCCTCAAAGCGCAGTCCGGTGCTGAAGCTTTCTTT.

This chain links TRBV11-2 with TRBJ2-2; TRBD2 matches 13 bases. Germline-derived CDR1 and CDR2 are SGHAT and FQNNGV. V lost 5 bases, J lost 4 bases, and 4 bases stayed unmatched. The CDR3 runs to 16 residues. The CDR3 here is CASSRRTSGGTGELFF. Here the CDR3 DNA reads TGTGCCAGCAGCCGACGGACTAGCGGGGGCACCGGGGAGCTGTTTTTT.

The rearrangement uses TRBV6-4 and TRBJ1-2, with D possibly TRBD1 on 5 matching bases. This CDR3 contains 13 residues. Trimming pared 3 bases from V and 4 bases from J, leaving 9 bases between. CDR1 is MRHNA, CDR2 SNTAGT, per germline. As DNA, the CDR3 is TGTGCCAGCAGTGAATCAGGGTCCTATGGCTACACCTTC. As protein: CASSESGSYGYTF.

This clone was counted a single time. This chain uses TRBV6-5 with TRBJ2-3; the match to TRBD1 covers 10 bases. CDR1 MNHEY and CDR2 SVGAGI come from the germline V gene. The J segment lost 5 bases and the V segment lost 0 bases, leaving 5 bases of the junction unmatched. The CDR3 runs to 16 residues. The CDR3 spells CASSYSWTGGGDTQYF. In nucleotides, the CDR3 is TGTGCCAGCAGTTACTCGTGGACAGGGGGTGGAGATACGCAGTATTTT.